The T cell receptor (beta chain) described here comes from a study of cytomegalovirus exposure and HLA in healthy donors (dated by TCRdb to the late 2010s). Background on the whole study: An earlier analysis of some 600 of the donors reported 276 Gb of sequence data and 117 million unique TCR beta sequences obtained from approximately 180 million T cells. An early release covering about 600 HLA-typed donors comprised about 300 gigabases of sequencing data and around 86 million unique TCR sequences. Of the approximately 400 genotyped donors, approximately 83% fell in the genetic ancestry cluster associated with self-reported Caucasian donors. The study aimed to test whether signatures of past pathogen exposure could be identified by cataloging public T cell receptors. The study profiled the T cell repertoires of hundreds of subjects by immunosequencing and related them to cytomegalovirus serostatus. Besides the first cohort of 666 subjects, a separate validation cohort made up of over 100 different subjects was used. High-throughput TCR immunosequencing, statistical association of individual TCRs with disease status, and machine learning were combined to predict cytomegalovirus infection status. In a later analysis, previously published TCR beta repertoires from hundreds of donors were re-analyzed and high-resolution HLA genotyping was added so that TCR occurrence patterns could be studied. Rather than drawing on any new phenotypic data, the later analysis identified candidate immune exposures from TCR beta sequences and the way those sequences occurred across donors. In an earlier analysis of 587 of the donors, high-throughput TCR beta sequencing was used to judge whether each TCR beta V gene segment behaved as functional or pseudogenic. Donor age, sex, ethnicity and CMV serostatus were compiled alongside the repertoire data. A later genetic analysis took genome-wide SNP genotypes for about three fifths of the 666 donors and used that subset as a discovery cohort. All discovery cohort repertoires had been generated using a single sequencing platform. HLA typing covered class I and class II loci at four-digit resolution. The number of typed donors differed by locus: about 620-640 for A, B, C, DRB1 and DQB1; roughly 510 for DQA1; around 580 for DPA1; and roughly 470 for DPB1. Roughly 5 DR-DQ haplotypes were handled as single units for association and clustering, since linkage in the cohort was strong. Among about 400 genotyped donors of the cohort, an average of approximately 220,000 unique TCR beta nucleotide sequences was sequenced per donor, of which 15% to 20% were non-productive.

The germline V and J ends show losses of 4 bases and 0 bases respectively, and no gene match explains 5 bases of the junction. The germline V gene sets CDR1 to MGHRA and CDR2 to YSYEKL. The CDR3 runs 16 residues from the cysteine to the phenylalanine. Here the CDR3 DNA is all that survives: 48 bases in frame from base 1. Preparation of the library involved the immunoSEQ multiplex PCR assay. The multiplex PCR relied on a mix of 60 forward primers for TCR Vbeta segments and 13 reverse primers for TCR Jbeta segments. Amplification of the CDR3 region of rearranged TCR beta genes was performed with a multiplex PCR assay on genomic DNA. On the Illumina HiSeq System, the amplified TCR beta libraries were sequenced as 87-base-pair reads. In the source study's methods: In a later analysis, tens of millions of unique TCR beta chains were counted across the 500 to 700 repertoires, and around 10 million of these chains were shared by at least two donors. To remove PCR and sequencing errors, raw reads were error-corrected and collapsed into unique sequences using a nearest-neighbor algorithm that merged closely related sequences. CDR3 sequences were aligned to IMGT reference sequences to assign V, D and J gene segments. Each retained sequence needed at least a six-nucleotide match to both a V gene segment and a J gene segment. A rearrangement was called productive if the CDR3 had no stop codons and remained in frame with V and J, and every other rearrangement was called non-productive. Following IMGT convention, CDR3 was defined as the stretch from the second conserved V-encoded cysteine up to the conserved J-encoded phenylalanine. The earlier analysis of 450 to 750 of the donors excluded any sequence lacking an unambiguous match to a single V gene segment. An earlier analysis of 450 to 650 of the donors called V segments functional above 56.7% productive rearrangements and segregating when the between-donor standard deviation exceeded 5%. A statistical classification framework was built to diagnose cytomegalovirus status from the catalog of TCR beta chain sequences. In a later analysis, V and J genes were assigned by comparing TCR nucleotide sequences against IMGT/GENE-DB human TR gene sequences. Using the TCRdist pipeline, a later analysis assigned CDR3 sequences along with most-parsimonious VDJ recombination scenarios. A later analysis defined each TCR beta chain by its CDR3 amino acid sequence plus V-gene family, and excluded reads lacking a unique V-gene family. A later analysis removed 500 to 650 highly shared, low-generation-probability nucleotide sequences to deal with suspected cross-contamination and a sequencing artifact. In a later analysis, a clonal expansion index for each public chain was calculated from normalized within-repertoire ranks of inferred template counts. In a later analysis, generation probabilities were computed using a VDJ recombination model fitted to out-of-frame rearrangements, and the results were checked against IGoR. Hypergeometric tests were used in a later analysis to score TCR-TCR, TCR-HLA and TCR-CMV co-occurrence, with a repertoire-size bias correction applied to the TCR pairs. False discovery rates were estimated in a later analysis by permuting HLA or CMV assignments 20 times. In a later analysis, co-occurring TCRs were grouped with DBSCAN, and TCRdist sequence similarity was added when clustering was performed within HLA-allele-positive subsets. Co-occurrence clustering excluded repertoires with fewer than 30,000 or more than 120,000 public chains, plus five with anomalous nucleotide sharing. What TCRdb holds here is the immuneACCESS table cut down to in-frame rearrangements. Part of the clones is not present; checked against another copy, under half of the missing clones reflect an unresolved V gene, and the others are unexplained. V and J calls and clone size are given by that table; D and trimming were obtained from the DNA. In all, the sample holds 120,000 or so clones, and about 73% of those were seen once. Together, the top ten hold around 5.8% of the sample.

The cohort was made up of hundreds of healthy bone marrow donors. All cohort members were sampled while nominally healthy, although unrecorded immune exposures were likely present. The donor was CMV seronegative and was included in the group of around 320 seronegative cohort members. A peripheral blood sample was provided by each donor, and peripheral blood mononuclear cells were used for TCR beta sequencing. Genomic DNA extraction from the blood cell samples was performed with the Qiagen DNeasy Blood Extraction Kit. The paper's findings and limits, for the study overall: A group of highly shared sequence variants was considered likely to be a technical artifact of the sequencing pipeline. A later genetic analysis associated a missense DCLRE1C variant with V-gene and J-gene trimming of TCR beta chains, and an independent cohort replicated the association. In an earlier analysis of about 600 of the donors, most TCR beta V segments appeared in productive rearrangements about 87% or about 30% of the time, broadly matching IMGT annotations. Because some donors lacked HLA typing at each locus, the association tests relied only on the typed subset. Only TCR beta chains were sequenced in this cohort, and the absence of alpha or paired-chain data limited detectable features. According to a later genetic analysis, donors in an Asian-associated ancestry cluster had fewer N-insertions in productive TCRs than the roughly 660-donor mean. When HLA alleles, especially DR and DQ, strongly co-occurred, TCR associations were difficult to assign to individual alleles. Sequencing depth was assumed to be roughly uniform across donors in the presence/absence analyses, though that assumption may not hold. The authors suggested that the approach could potentially be generalized to other disease states and immunological phenotypes. A further reported finding was that TCR beta sequences accurately predicted the HLA-A and HLA-B alleles for most subjects in the first cohort. In a later analysis, HLA-associated TCR beta chains were found to be more clonally expanded and to have lower generation probabilities than equally common non-associated chains. Cytomegalovirus status was reported to be diagnosed by the classifier with high specificity and sensitivity in both the original and validation cohorts. Correlated functional status among segregating V segments might reflect linkage disequilibrium, but an unknown experimental factor could not be ruled out. Some IMGT-functional V segments, including TRBV6-2 and TRBV6-3, could not be distinguished by the 87-base-pair reads and were therefore excluded. According to a later analysis, most CMV-associated TCR beta chains appeared to be HLA-restricted, and the HLA associations seemed to be driven largely by CMV exposure. A total of 164 TCR beta chains were listed by the study as associated with cytomegalovirus. At a false discovery rate of 0.05, a later analysis linked 16,951 TCR beta sequences to specific HLA alleles. Most TCR sequences were observed very rarely across donors, whereas some public TCRs were present in many individuals. In a later analysis, the rate of TCR association differed among HLA loci, with DRB1 alleles having the most associated TCRs and HLA-C alleles having the fewest. CMV serostatus was the only immune exposure information available for the cohort. Because counts were too low, 15 to 20 rarely observed V segments, including chromosome 9 orphons, were left out of the earlier analysis of approximately 500 of the donors. In vitro tests confirmed that a few of the cytomegalovirus-associated TCR beta chains recognize cytomegalovirus antigens. In a later analysis, several top co-occurrence clusters were reported to appear linked to parvovirus B19, influenza, CMV and Epstein-Barr virus.

Comments on this clone: Its antigen target is currently unknown. No base quality information exists; no much larger clone differs at one position.

Sequencing was performed on PBMCs. The clonotype was recovered from a woman aged 35 to 49 in good health and CMV-seronegative. The chain was built from TRBV4-1 and TRBJ2-1; 8 central bases correspond to TRBD1. The CDR3 region reads CASSPGQGSSYNEQFF. Read as DNA, the sequence is TGCGCCAGCAGCCCAGGACAGGGAAGCTCCTACAATGAGCAGTTCTTC.